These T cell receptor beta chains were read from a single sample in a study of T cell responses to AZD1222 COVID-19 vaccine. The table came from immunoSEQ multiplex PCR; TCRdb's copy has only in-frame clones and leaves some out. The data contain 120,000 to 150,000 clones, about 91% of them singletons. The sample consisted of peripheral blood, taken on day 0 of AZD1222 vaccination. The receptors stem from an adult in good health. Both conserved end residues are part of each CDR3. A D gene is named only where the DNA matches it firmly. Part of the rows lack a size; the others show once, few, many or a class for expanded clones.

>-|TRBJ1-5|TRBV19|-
TGTGCCAGTGAAGGGTGGGGAGCTCGAAGCAATCAGCCCCAGCATTTT
CASEGWGARSNQPQHF
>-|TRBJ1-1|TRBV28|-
TGTGCCAGCACCCCCCTGGGGCACACTGAAGCTTTCTTT
CASTPLGHTEAFF
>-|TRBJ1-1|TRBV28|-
TGTGCCAGCAGTTCCCTCGACAGCCTGAACACTGAAGCTTTCTTT
CASSSLDSLNTEAFF
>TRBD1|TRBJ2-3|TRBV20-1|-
TGCAGTGTACTATTCTGGGACAGGGCCAATTTT
CSVLFWDRANF
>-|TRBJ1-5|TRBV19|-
TGTGCCAGTAGTATAGACAGGGGCAATCAGCCCCAGCATTTT
CASSIDRGNQPQHF
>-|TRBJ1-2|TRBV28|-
TGTGCCAGCAGTTTGTCAGAACGGGGCTACACCTTC
CASSLSERGYTF
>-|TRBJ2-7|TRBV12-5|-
TGTGCTAGTGGTTTGCCCACGTCTAGCGCCAACGAGCAGTACTTC
CASGLPTSSANEQYF
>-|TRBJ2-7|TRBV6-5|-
TGTGCCAGCAGATCTACGGAAACCTCCTACGAGCAGTACTTC
CASRSTETSYEQYF
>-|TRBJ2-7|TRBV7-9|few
TGTGCCAGCAGCTTTCCAGGATTCTACGAGCAGTACTTC
CASSFPGFYEQYF
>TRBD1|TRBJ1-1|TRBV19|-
TGTGCCAGTAGTAGACAGGGGGCTGAAGCTTTCTTT
CASSRQGAEAFF
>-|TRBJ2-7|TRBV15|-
TGTGCCACCAGCAGAGGAGGGTACGAGCAGTACTTC
CATSRGGYEQYF
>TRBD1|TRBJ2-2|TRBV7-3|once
TGTGCCAGCAGACTACAGGGGGGCACCGGGGAGCTGTTTTTT
CASRLQGGTGELFF
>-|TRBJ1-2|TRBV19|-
TGTGCCAGTAGTATAGCCTTCCGGGACGTTTTTGGCTACACCTTC
CASSIAFRDVFGYTF
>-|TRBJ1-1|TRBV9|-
TGTGCCAGCAGCGTAGGTCAAGGGACCACTGAAGCTTTCTTT
CASSVGQGTTEAFF
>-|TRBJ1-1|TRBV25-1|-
TGTGCCAGCAGTGAATATTCGGGGGCCACTGAAGCTTTCTTT
CASSEYSGATEAFF
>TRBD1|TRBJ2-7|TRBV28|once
TGTGCCAGCAAGTATGGCAGGGGGCCCTCTGGAGAGCAGTACTTC
CASKYGRGPSGEQYF
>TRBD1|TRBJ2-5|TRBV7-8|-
TGTGCCAGCAGCTTAGACGGCAGGGGGACAGAGACCCAGTACTTC
CASSLDGRGTETQYF
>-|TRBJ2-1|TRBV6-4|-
TGTGCCAGCAGTGACATAGGGACGGATTACAATGAGCAGTTCTTC
CASSDIGTDYNEQFF
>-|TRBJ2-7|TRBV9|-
TGTGCCAGCAGCACCCACGGGACTCCTAGGGACGAGCAGTACTTC
CASSTHGTPRDEQYF
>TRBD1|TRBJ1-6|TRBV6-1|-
TGTGCCAGCAGTGACCCGACAGGGATTAATTCACCCCTCCACTTT
CASSDPTGINSPLHF
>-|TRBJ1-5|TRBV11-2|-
TGTGCCAGCAGCTTATCGGGAGGGAAAGAGCAGCCCCAGCATTTT
CASSLSGGKEQPQHF
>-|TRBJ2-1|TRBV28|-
TGTGCCAGCAGTTCAATAGGGCCCAATGAGCAGTTCTTC
CASSSIGPNEQFF
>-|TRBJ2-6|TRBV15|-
TGTGCCACCAGCAGGGCCAACGTCCTGACTTTC
CATSRANVLTF
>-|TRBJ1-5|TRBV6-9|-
TGTGCCATCCCGCTTGGGGTGAGGAGCAATCAGCCCCAGCATTTT
CAIPLGVRSNQPQHF
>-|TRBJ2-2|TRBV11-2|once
TGTGCCAGCAGCCCGGAGGGGATGGTGGGCGCCGGGGAGCTGTTTTTT
CASSPEGMVGAGELFF
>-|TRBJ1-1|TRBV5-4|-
TGTGCCGTCGGGGGCTCGAACACTGAAGCTTTCTTT
CAVGGSNTEAFF
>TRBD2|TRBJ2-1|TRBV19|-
TGTGCCACAGCTAGCGGGGTATCCTACAATGAGCAGTTCTTC
CATASGVSYNEQFF
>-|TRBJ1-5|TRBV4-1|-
TGCGCCAGCAGCCAAGACCAGGGAAGGAATCAGCCCCAGCATTTT
CASSQDQGRNQPQHF
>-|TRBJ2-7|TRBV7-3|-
TGTGCCAGCAGCTTATGGGCAGGGAGCTCCTACGAGCAGTACTTC
CASSLWAGSSYEQYF
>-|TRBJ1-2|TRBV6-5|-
TGTGCCAGCAGACGGGACACCTTGAGAGGCTACACCTTC
CASRRDTLRGYTF
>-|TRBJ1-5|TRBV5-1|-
TGCGCCAGCAGCTTGGAAGGGACTAATAGCAATCAGCCCCAGCATTTT
CASSLEGTNSNQPQHF
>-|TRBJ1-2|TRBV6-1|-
TGTGCCAGCAGTGAAGTCAATACCCTCTATGGCTACACCTTC
CASSEVNTLYGYTF
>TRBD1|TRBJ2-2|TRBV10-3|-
TGTGCCAACCGACAGGGCGGGGAGCTGTTTTTT
CANRQGGELFF
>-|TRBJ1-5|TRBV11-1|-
TGTGCCAGCAGCAAGGGGTTCAATCAGCCCCAGCATTTT
CASSKGFNQPQHF